Included here is one T cell receptor (beta chain) sequence, with context. Its antigen is not identified. The CDR3 extends over 15 amino acids. Germline V lookup: CDR1 MNHEY, CDR2 SMNVEV (reference sequence). With 6 bases removed from V and 6 bases from J, the gap between germline ends came to 18 bases. Profiling relied on immunoSEQ multiplex PCR, and the TCRdb table lists in-frame clones only, not all of them. The sample shows tens of thousands of clones, approximately 87% of them seen only once. This sample is drawn from a study of T cells in localized non-small cell lung cancer. Notes on the study in general: Clonality peaked in uninvolved adjacent lung rather than tumor. Adjacent lung held a median roughly 60 of the top 100 tumor clones.

This specimen consisted of peripheral blood, obtained before any cancer treatment. The chain combines TRBV27 with TRBJ1-5, with D tentatively TRBD1 (5 bases). This clonotype was obtained from a male donor aged 60 or over with stage III squamous cell lung carcinoma. The CDR3, as DNA: TGTGCCAGCAGGGGGGGTGGAGGGGCTGGTCAGCCCCAGCATTTT. This gives the protein CASRGGGGAGQPQHF.